This is a list of T cell receptor beta chains from one sample in a study of cytomegalovirus exposure and HLA in healthy donors. Repertoires were generated with immunoSEQ multiplex PCR, while TCRdb's copy carries only in-frame clones and drops some. The data hold 150,000 to 200,000 clones, with 81% observed a single time. The sequencing sample was made of PBMCs. These receptors all stem from a man aged 45 to 65 in good health and CMV-seronegative. Each CDR3 is given with its conserved first and last residue. The D gene is left open where the match is weak. Some rows have no size entry. The others give once, few or many, or a class for an expanded clone.

J,V,D,length,size,CDR3,DNA
TRBJ2-7,TRBV5-7,.,14,.,CASSLERDSYEQYF,TGTGCCAGCAGCTTGGAACGGGACTCCTACGAGCAGTACTTC
TRBJ2-1,TRBV7-2,TRBD1,15,.,CASSLVGQGAGEQFF,TGTGCCAGCAGCTTAGTCGGACAGGGGGCTGGTGAGCAGTTCTTC
TRBJ1-2,TRBV7-9,.,12,.,CSSSPPPGGYTF,TGTTCCAGCAGCCCTCCCCCCGGTGGCTACACCTTC
TRBJ1-3,TRBV19,.,15,.,CASSTAGYSGNTIYF,TGTGCCAGTAGTACAGCAGGGTACTCTGGAAACACCATATATTTT
TRBJ2-3,TRBV7-3,.,14,.,CASSLRQSTDTQYF,TGTGCCAGCAGCTTAAGACAGAGCACAGATACGCAGTATTTT
TRBJ2-1,TRBV27,.,14,.,CASSLLAAYNEQFF,TGTGCCAGCAGTTTATTGGCCGCCTACAATGAGCAGTTCTTC
TRBJ2-1,TRBV29-1,TRBD2,15,few,CSGLRTSGLTREQFF,TGCAGCGGTTTACGGACTAGCGGACTTACAAGGGAGCAGTTCTTC
TRBJ1-1,TRBV28,.,13,.,CASTQTMNTEAFF,TGTGCCAGCACCCAAACAATGAACACTGAAGCTTTCTTT
TRBJ2-6,TRBV5-4,.,19,.,CASSLPFAMDNSGANVLTF,TGTGCCAGCAGCTTGCCCTTTGCGATGGACAACTCTGGGGCCAACGTCCTGACTTTC
TRBJ2-5,TRBV7-3,TRBD2,14,.,CASSQSGGVGTQYF,TGTGCCAGCAGCCAAAGCGGGGGGGTCGGGACCCAGTACTTC
TRBJ2-7,TRBV9,TRBD1,14,.,CASSPSGTGYEQYF,TGTGCCAGCAGCCCCTCCGGGACAGGCTACGAGCAGTACTTC
TRBJ1-2,TRBV6-5,TRBD1,14,.,CASDRGDAGNGYTF,TGTGCCAGTGACAGGGGAGACGCGGGGAATGGCTACACCTTC
TRBJ2-1,TRBV7-2,.,16,.,CASSPRGTGGMGEQFF,TGTGCCAGCAGCCCCCGTGGCACCGGAGGAATGGGTGAGCAGTTCTTC
TRBJ1-2,TRBV5-4,TRBD1,13,once,CASSLDRGYGYTF,TGTGCCAGCAGCCTCGACAGGGGGTATGGCTACACCTTC
TRBJ1-1,TRBV11-1,.,14,.,CASSVLQGSSEAFF,TGTGCCAGCAGCGTATTGCAGGGGTCGTCTGAAGCTTTCTTT
TRBJ2-1,TRBV5-1,TRBD2,14,.,CASSLTGGDDEQFF,TGCGCCAGCAGCTTGACGGGGGGGGATGATGAGCAGTTCTTC
TRBJ1-5,TRBV4-2,.,14,.,CASSQDSINQPQHF,TGTGCCAGCAGCCAGGACAGCATCAATCAGCCCCAGCATTTT
TRBJ1-2,TRBV28,.,16,.,CASSLPVDRFRNGYTF,TGTGCCAGCAGTCTCCCTGTAGACAGATTTCGGAATGGCTACACCTTC
TRBJ1-2,TRBV2,TRBD1,16,.,CASSRETGTGTYGYTF,TGTGCCAGCAGTCGCGAGACCGGGACAGGGACCTATGGCTACACCTTC
TRBJ2-3,TRBV6-1,.,13,.,CASIPGRTDTQYF,TGTGCCAGCATCCCTGGGCGCACAGATACGCAGTATTTT
TRBJ1-3,TRBV18,.,15,.,CASSPQWAEGNTIYF,TGTGCCAGCTCACCTCAATGGGCTGAAGGAAACACCATATATTTT
TRBJ2-3,TRBV27,TRBD1,16,.,CASSLSQGGVPDTQYF,TGTGCCAGCAGTTTATCTCAAGGGGGCGTCCCAGATACGCAGTATTTT
TRBJ2-7,TRBV4-2,TRBD2,18,.,CASSQDYASGTSSYEQYF,TGTGCCAGCAGCCAAGATTACGCTAGCGGGACCTCCTCCTACGAGCAGTACTTC
TRBJ2-1,TRBV10-2,TRBD2,14,.,CASKLAGAYNEQFF,TGCGCCAGCAAGCTCGCGGGGGCCTACAATGAGCAGTTCTTC
TRBJ1-1,TRBV2,.,14,.,CASRHRTLNTEAFF,TGTGCCAGCAGGCACCGGACTCTGAACACTGAAGCTTTCTTT
TRBJ1-2,TRBV11-2,.,14,.,CASSSPEEYYGYTF,TGTGCCAGCAGCTCCCCGGAGGAGTACTATGGCTACACCTTC
TRBJ1-2,TRBV6-5,.,13,.,CASTEGTSYGYTF,TGTGCCAGCACCGAGGGAACTTCCTATGGCTACACCTTC
TRBJ1-2,TRBV5-1,.,13,.,CASSLGQNYGYTF,TGCGCCAGCAGCTTGGGACAGAACTATGGCTACACCTTC
TRBJ2-7,TRBV7-2,TRBD1,14,.,CASSADRGSYEQYF,TGTGCCAGCAGCGCGGACAGGGGTTCCTACGAGCAGTACTTC
TRBJ2-3,TRBV28,.,15,.,CASSLAGPSTDTQYF,TGTGCCAGCAGTCTCGCGGGGCCTAGCACAGATACGCAGTATTTT
TRBJ2-5,TRBV5-1,.,14,.,CASSLGRTQETQYF,TGCGCCAGCAGCTTGGGTAGGACTCAAGAGACCCAGTACTTC
TRBJ2-3,TRBV6-1,.,15,.,CASSFGGPRTDTQYF,TGTGCCAGCAGTTTCGGGGGACCCCGCACAGATACGCAGTATTTT
TRBJ2-2,TRBV10-3,TRBD2,17,once,CAISEGGGVAGAGELFF,TGTGCCATCAGTGAAGGTGGGGGGGTAGCCGGTGCCGGGGAGCTGTTTTTT
TRBJ2-4,TRBV5-3,.,14,.,CARSLKDRKNIQYF,TGTGCCAGAAGCTTGAAGGACAGAAAAAACATTCAGTACTTC
TRBJ2-7,TRBV6-1,.,12,.,CASSDGSGRPYF,TGTGCCAGCAGTGATGGTAGCGGTCGACCGTACTTC
TRBJ2-3,TRBV7-2,TRBD2,16,.,CASSFLSGARGDTQYF,TGTGCCAGCAGCTTCCTAAGCGGGGCCCGAGGAGATACGCAGTATTTT
TRBJ2-7,TRBV4-3,TRBD1,14,few,CASSQQTGGYEQYF,TGCGCCAGCAGCCAGCAGACAGGGGGTTACGAGCAGTACTTC
TRBJ1-5,TRBV2,.,14,.,CASSHYLSNQPQHF,TGTGCCAGCAGCCATTACTTAAGCAATCAGCCCCAGCATTTT
TRBJ1-3,TRBV5-4,.,16,.,CASSLGGRGTGNTIYF,TGTGCCAGCAGCTTGGGAGGCAGGGGAACTGGAAACACCATATATTTT
TRBJ2-2,TRBV4-3,TRBD2,19,.,CASSQGEERGLPGTGELFF,TGCGCCAGCAGCCAAGGAGAGGAGCGGGGGCTCCCAGGGACCGGGGAGCTGTTTTTT
TRBJ1-5,TRBV21-1,.,13,.,CASSRQRVQPQHF,TGTGCCAGCAGTCGCCAACGGGTTCAGCCCCAGCATTTT
TRBJ2-5,TRBV6-5,.,13,.,CASSYGLKETQYF,TGTGCCAGCAGTTACGGCTTAAAGGAGACCCAGTACTTC
TRBJ2-3,TRBV7-2,.,13,.,CASSSLWRNTQYF,TGTGCCAGCAGCTCCCTGTGGAGGAATACGCAGTATTTT
TRBJ1-2,TRBV5-6,.,13,.,CASSLTGYHGYTF,TGTGCCAGCAGCTTAACAGGGTACCATGGCTACACCTTC